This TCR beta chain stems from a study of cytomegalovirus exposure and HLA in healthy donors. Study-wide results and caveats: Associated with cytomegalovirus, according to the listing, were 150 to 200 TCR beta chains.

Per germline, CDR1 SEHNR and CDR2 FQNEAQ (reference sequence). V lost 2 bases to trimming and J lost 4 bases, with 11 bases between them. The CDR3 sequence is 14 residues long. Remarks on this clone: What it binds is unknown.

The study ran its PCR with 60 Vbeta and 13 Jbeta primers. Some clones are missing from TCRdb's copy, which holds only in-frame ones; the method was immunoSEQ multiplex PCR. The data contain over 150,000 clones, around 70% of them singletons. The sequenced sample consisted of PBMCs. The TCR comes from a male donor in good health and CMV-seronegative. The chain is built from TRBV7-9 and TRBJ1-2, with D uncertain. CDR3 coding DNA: TGTGCCAGCAGCTTACAGGAGGATAGCTATGGCTACACCTTC. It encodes CASSLQEDSYGYTF.